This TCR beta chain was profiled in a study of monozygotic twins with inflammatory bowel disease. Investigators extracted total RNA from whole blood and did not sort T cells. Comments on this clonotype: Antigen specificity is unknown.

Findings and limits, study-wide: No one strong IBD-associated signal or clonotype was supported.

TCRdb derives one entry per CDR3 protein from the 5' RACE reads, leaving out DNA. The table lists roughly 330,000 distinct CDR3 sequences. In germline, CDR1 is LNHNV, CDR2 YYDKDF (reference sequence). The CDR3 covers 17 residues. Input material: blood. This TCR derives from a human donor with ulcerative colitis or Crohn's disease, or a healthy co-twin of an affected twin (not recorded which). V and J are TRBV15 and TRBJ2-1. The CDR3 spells CATSRETRLGSHNEQFF.